The count of the clone carrying this TCR beta chain is one. In the study's own analysis: Reference gene primer amplification gave nucleated cell count estimates. Method: immunoSEQ multiplex PCR; TCRdb's copy keeps in-frame clones and lacks some. Clone size and the V and J calls come from that table; the DNA yielded D and trimming. Altogether approximately 300,000 clones are present, roughly 90% being singletons, with the ten largest covering around 10%. This record comes from a study of blood T cell repertoires in COVID-19. Study-level information: Acute and convalescent COVID-19 specimens originated in the United States, Italy and Spain.

Enrolled during active infection, Seattle patients were then followed longitudinally. This CDR3 region has 12 residues. The V gene lost 7 bases and the J gene lost 4 bases, with 10 bases spanning the gap. This clonotype was sampled from a woman in her 30s with COVID-19, enrolled during active disease. The sequenced sample consisted of peripheral blood. This chain uses TRBV12-3 or TRBV12-4 with TRBJ1-1; no clear D gene. The CDR3 DNA follows: TGTGCCAGCACCTTCTCGTTCACTGAAGCTTTCTTT. Translated, it gives CASTFSFTEAFF.